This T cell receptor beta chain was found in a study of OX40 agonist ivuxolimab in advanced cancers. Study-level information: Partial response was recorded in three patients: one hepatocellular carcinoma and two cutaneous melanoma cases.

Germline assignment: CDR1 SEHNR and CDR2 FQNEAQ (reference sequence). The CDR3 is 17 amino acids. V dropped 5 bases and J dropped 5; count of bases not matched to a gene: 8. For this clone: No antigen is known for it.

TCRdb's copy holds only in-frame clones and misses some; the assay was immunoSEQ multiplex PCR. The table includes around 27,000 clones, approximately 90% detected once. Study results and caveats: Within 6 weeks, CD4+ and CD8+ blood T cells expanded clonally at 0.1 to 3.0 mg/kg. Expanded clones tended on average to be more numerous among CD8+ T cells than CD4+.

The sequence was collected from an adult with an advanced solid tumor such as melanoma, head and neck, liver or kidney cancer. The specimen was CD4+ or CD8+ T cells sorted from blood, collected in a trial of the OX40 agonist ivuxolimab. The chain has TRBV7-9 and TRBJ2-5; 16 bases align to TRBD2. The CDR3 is CASSQGTSGRARETQYF. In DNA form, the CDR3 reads TGTGCCAGCAGCCAAGGGACTAGCGGGAGGGCCCGGGAGACCCAGTACTTC.